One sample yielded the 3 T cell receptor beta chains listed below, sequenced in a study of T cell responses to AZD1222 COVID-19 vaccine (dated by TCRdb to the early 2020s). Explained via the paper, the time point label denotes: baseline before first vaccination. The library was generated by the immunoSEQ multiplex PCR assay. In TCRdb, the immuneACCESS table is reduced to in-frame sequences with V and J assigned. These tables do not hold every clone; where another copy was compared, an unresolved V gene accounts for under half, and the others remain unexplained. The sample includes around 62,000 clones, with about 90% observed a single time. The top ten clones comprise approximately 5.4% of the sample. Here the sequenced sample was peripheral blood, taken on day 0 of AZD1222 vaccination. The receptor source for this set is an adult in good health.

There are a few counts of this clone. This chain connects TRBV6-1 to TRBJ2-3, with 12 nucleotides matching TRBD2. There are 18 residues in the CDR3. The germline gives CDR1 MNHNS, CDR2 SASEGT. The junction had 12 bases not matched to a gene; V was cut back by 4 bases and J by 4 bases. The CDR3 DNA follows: TGTGCCAGCAGTGTGCGGACTAGCGGGGTTGCTAGGGCAGATACGCAGTATTTT. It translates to CASSVRTSGVARADTQYF.

The chain's CDR3 is CASSLDREGTQYF. CDR3 nucleotide sequence: TGTGCCAGCAGTTTGGACCGCGAAGGGACCCAGTACTTC. The rearrangement uses TRBV2 and TRBJ2-5; the D is unclear. The CDR3 loop spans 13 amino acids. Trimming left V 5 bases short and J 7 bases short, with 14 bases between. The germline gives CDR1 SNHLY, CDR2 FYNNEI.

The CDR3 DNA sequence: TGTGCCATCAGTGAGGGACTAGCGGGGGGTATTTACAAGGGTGAGCAGTTCTTC. Translation gives CAISEGLAGGIYKGEQFF. The chain links TRBV10-3 to TRBJ2-1; 14 bases are a match to TRBD2. The CDR3 totals 18 residues. Trimming cost V 2 bases and J 9 bases; bases outside gene matches: 12. Germline lookup yields CDR1 ENHRY and CDR2 SYGVKD.